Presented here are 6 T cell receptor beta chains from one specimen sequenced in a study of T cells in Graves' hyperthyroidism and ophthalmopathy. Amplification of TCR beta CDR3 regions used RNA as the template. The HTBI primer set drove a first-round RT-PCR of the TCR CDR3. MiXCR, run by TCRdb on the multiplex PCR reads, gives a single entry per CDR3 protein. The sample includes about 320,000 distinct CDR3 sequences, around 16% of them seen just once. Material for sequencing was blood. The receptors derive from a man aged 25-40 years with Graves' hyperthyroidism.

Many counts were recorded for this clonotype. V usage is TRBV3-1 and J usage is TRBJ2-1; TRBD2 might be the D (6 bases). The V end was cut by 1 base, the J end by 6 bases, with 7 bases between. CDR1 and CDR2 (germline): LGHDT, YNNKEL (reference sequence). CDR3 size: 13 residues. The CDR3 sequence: CASSQVGGNEQFF. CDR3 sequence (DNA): TGTGCCAGCAGCCAAGTCGGGGGCAATGAGCAGTTCTTC.

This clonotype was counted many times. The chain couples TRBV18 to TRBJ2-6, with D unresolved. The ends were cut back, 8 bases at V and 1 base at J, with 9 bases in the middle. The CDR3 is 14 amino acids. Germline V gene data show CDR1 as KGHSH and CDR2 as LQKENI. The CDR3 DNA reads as TGTGCCAGCAGCCCCATATCTGGGGCCAACGTCCTGACTTTC. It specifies CASSPISGANVLTF.

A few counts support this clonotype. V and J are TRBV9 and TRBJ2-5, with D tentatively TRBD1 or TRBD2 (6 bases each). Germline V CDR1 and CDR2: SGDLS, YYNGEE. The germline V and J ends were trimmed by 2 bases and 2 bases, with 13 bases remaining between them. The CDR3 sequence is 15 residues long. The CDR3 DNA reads TGTGCCAGCAGCGTTTGGGGGGCGGAACAAGAGACCCAGTACTTC. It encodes CASSVWGAEQETQYF.

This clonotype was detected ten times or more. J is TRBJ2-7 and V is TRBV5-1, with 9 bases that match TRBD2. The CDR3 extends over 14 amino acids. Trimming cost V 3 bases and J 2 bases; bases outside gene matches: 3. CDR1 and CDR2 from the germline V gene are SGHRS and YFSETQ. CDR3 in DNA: TGCGCCAGCAGCTCGTCTAGCGGGGCCTACGAGCAGTACTTC. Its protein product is CASSSSSGAYEQYF. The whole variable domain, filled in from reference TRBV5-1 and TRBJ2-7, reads KAGVTQTPRYLIKTRGQQVTLSCSPISGHRSVSWYQQTPGQGLQFLFEYFSETQRNKGNFPGRFSGRQFSNSRSEMNVSTLELGDSALYLCASSSSSGAYEQYFGPGTRLTVT.

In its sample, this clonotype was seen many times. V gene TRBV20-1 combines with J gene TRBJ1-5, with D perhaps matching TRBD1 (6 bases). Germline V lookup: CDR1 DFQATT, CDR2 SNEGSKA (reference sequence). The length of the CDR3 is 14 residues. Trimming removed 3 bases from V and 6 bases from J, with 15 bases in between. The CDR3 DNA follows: TGCAGTGCTAGTCCAGCCACAGGGACTCAGCCCCAGCATTTT. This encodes CSASPATGTQPQHF.

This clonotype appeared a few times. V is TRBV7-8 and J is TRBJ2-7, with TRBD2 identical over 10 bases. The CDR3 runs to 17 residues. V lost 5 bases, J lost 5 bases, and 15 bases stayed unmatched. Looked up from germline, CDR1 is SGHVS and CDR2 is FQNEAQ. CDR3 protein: CASSNLAGDPLFHEQYF. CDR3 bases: TGTGCCAGCAGCAATCTAGCGGGAGACCCCCTTTTCCACGAGCAGTACTTC.